A selection of T cell receptor beta chains follows, all from one sample in a study of cytomegalovirus exposure and HLA in healthy donors. Sequencing was performed with immunoSEQ multiplex PCR; in TCRdb, only in-frame clones are kept and a portion is missing. The repertoire holds some 150,000 clones, with around nine tenths as singletons. Sequencing was performed on PBMCs. These receptor sequences come from a woman in her twenties or thirties in good health and CMV-seronegative. CDR3s include the opening cysteine and the closing phenylalanine or tryptophan. Clone size is given for some rows only: seen once, a few or many times, or a class if the clone is expanded.

clone size	V gene	J gene	CDR3 protein
-	TRBV28	TRBJ2-7	CASSFAYRGPSYEQYF
-	TRBV7-2	TRBJ1-2	CASSLIGGQGHGYTF
-	TRBV19	TRBJ2-7	CASTPGQGHTYEQYF
-	TRBV5-1	TRBJ2-7	CASSRDRGHEQYF
-	TRBV5-8	TRBJ1-4	CASSLFAQTSTNEKLFF
-	TRBV9	TRBJ1-1	CASSVAPHGGEAFF
-	TRBV2	TRBJ1-1	CASSDNRGTEAFF
-	TRBV6-5	TRBJ1-5	CASRPQGNNQPQHF
-	TRBV29-1	TRBJ2-7	CSVETVTYEQYF
-	TRBV6-4	TRBJ2-7	CARPDSCEQYF
once	TRBV7-3	TRBJ2-6	CASSLQPGYPSGANVLTF
-	TRBV5-8	TRBJ1-1	CASSLDRGYEAFF
once	TRBV28	TRBJ1-3	CASSFSRSYGNTIYF
-	TRBV4-1	TRBJ2-2	CASSPSGANTGELFF
-	TRBV9	TRBJ1-3	CASSVAGSPTHSGNTIYF
few	TRBV4-1	TRBJ2-1	CASSHTPGTSGRGDEQFF
-	TRBV7-8	TRBJ2-5	CASRPRGGGGETQYF
-	TRBV6-5	TRBJ2-7	CASSYTTGGRSYEQYF
-	TRBV7-9	TRBJ1-1	CASSGTPNTEAFF
-	TRBV10-3	TRBJ1-5	CAISRTESNQPQHF
-	TRBV4-3	TRBJ2-3	CASSVTSGTTDTQYF
-	TRBV30	TRBJ1-3	CASSWGVALAGNTIYF
-	TRBV28	TRBJ2-7	CASSSGRFVSYEQYF
few	TRBV30	TRBJ1-3	CAWSQAGNTIYF
-	TRBV5-4	TRBJ2-7	CATGNRTGGYYEQYF
-	TRBV7-9	TRBJ2-7	CASSLTSGSPSVEQYF
-	TRBV7-2	TRBJ2-7	CASSYQEGASYEQYF